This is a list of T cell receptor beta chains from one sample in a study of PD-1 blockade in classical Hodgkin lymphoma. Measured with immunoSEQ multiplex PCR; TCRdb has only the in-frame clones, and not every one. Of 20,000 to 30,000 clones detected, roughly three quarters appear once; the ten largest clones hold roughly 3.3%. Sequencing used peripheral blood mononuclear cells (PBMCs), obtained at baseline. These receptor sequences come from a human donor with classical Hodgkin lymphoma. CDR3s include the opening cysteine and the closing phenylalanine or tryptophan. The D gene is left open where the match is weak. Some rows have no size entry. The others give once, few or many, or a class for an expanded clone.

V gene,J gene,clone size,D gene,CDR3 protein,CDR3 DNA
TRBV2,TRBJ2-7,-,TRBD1,CANVAVEGAEQYF,TGTGCCAACGTAGCCGTTGAGGGGGCCGAGCAGTACTTC
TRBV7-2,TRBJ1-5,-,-,CASSSWGGQPQHF,TGTGCCAGCAGCTCTTGGGGGGGACAGCCCCAGCATTTT
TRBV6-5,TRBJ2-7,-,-,CASSSDVGAYEQYF,TGTGCCAGCAGTTCCGACGTTGGAGCCTACGAGCAGTACTTC
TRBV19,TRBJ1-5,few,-,CASSRAILANQPQHF,TGTGCCAGTAGTAGGGCAATCCTTGCCAATCAGCCCCAGCATTTT
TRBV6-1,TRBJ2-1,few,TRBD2,CASSEAGGGGLPYEQFF,TGTGCCAGCAGTGAAGCTGGAGGCGGGGGGCTTCCCTATGAGCAGTTCTTC
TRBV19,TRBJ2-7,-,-,CASSPRGFEGYEQYF,TGTGCCAGTAGTCCCCGGGGATTTGAGGGCTACGAGCAGTACTTC
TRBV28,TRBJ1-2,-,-,CASSLESGYGYTF,TGTGCCAGCAGTTTAGAGTCCGGCTATGGCTACACCTTC
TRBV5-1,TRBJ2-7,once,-,CASSLAPLPRERGQYEQYF,TGCGCCAGCAGCTTGGCCCCCCTCCCCAGGGAGCGGGGACAATACGAGCAGTACTTC
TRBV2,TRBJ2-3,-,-,CALSVGGFTDTQYF,TGTGCCCTTAGTGTGGGGGGTTTCACAGATACGCAGTATTTT
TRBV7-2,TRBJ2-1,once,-,CASSPGTQEQFF,TGTGCCAGCAGCCCTGGGACCCAGGAGCAGTTCTTC
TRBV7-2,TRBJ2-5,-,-,CASSRAGKTQYF,TGTGCCAGCAGCCGTGCGGGGAAGACCCAGTACTTC
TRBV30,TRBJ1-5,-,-,CAWSDEENQPQHF,TGTGCCTGGTCTGATGAGGAAAATCAGCCCCAGCATTTT
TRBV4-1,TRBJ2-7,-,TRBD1,CASSQSPGQGAYEQYF,TGCGCCAGCAGCCAATCTCCGGGACAGGGGGCCTACGAGCAGTACTTC
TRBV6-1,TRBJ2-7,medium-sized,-,CASHSPLTYEQYF,TGTGCCAGCCATTCGCCACTTACCTACGAGCAGTACTTC
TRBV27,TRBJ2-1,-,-,CASSLDSYNEQFF,TGTGCCAGCAGTCTCGACAGTTACAATGAGCAGTTCTTC
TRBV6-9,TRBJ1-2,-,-,CASSYSYSGDGYTF,TGTGCCAGCAGTTACTCCTATTCGGGGGATGGCTACACCTTC
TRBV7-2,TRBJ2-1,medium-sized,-,CASSSLVGGYNEQFF,TGTGCCAGCAGCTCCCTGGTAGGGGGCTACAATGAGCAGTTCTTC
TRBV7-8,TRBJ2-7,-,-,CASSLSSRGSYEQYF,TGTGCCAGCAGCTTAAGCTCTAGAGGCTCCTACGAGCAGTACTTC
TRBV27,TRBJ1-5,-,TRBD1,CASSFEGQGDQPQHF,TGTGCCAGCAGTTTCGAGGGACAGGGGGATCAGCCCCAGCATTTT
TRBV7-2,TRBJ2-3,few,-,CASSLNGDTQYF,TGTGCCAGCAGCTTAAATGGTGATACGCAGTATTTT
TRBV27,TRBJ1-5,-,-,CASGQINQPQHF,TGTGCCAGCGGACAGATCAATCAGCCCCAGCATTTT
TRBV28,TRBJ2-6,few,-,CASSLPPHLEGLSSGANVLTF,TGTGCCAGCAGTTTACCCCCTCATCTAGAAGGGCTAAGCTCTGGGGCCAACGTCCTGACTTTC
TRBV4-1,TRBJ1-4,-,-,CASSQVWPLATNEKLFF,TGCGCCAGCAGCCAAGTTTGGCCTCTTGCAACTAATGAAAAACTGTTTTTT
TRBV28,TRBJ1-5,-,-,CASSRLHQPQHF,TGTGCCAGCAGTCGGCTCCATCAGCCCCAGCATTTT
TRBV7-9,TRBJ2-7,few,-,CASSLGSYEQYF,TGTGCCAGCAGCTTGGGCTCCTACGAGCAGTACTTC
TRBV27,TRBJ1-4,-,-,CASSPTGAHEKLFF,TGTGCCAGCAGCCCGACGGGGGCCCATGAAAAACTGTTTTTT
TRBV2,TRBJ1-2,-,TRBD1,CASSGDSYGYTF,TGTGCCAGCAGCGGGGACAGCTATGGCTACACCTTC
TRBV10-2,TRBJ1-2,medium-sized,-,CASSETSANYGYTF,TGCGCCAGCAGTGAAACATCGGCCAACTATGGCTACACCTTC
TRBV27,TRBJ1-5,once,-,CASSLASGPGNQPQHF,TGTGCCAGCAGTTTGGCATCGGGGCCAGGCAATCAGCCCCAGCATTTT
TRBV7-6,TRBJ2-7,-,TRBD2,CASSPGTSGYEQYF,TGTGCCAGCAGCCCAGGGACTAGCGGGTACGAGCAGTACTTC
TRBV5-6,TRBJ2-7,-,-,CASSRDSAYEQYF,TGTGCCAGCAGCCGGGACTCAGCCTACGAGCAGTACTTC
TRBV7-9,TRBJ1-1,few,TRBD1,CASSYTGGGTEAFF,TGTGCCAGCAGCTATACAGGGGGCGGGACTGAAGCTTTCTTT
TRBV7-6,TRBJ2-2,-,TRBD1,CASSLPRTGGTGELFF,TGTGCCAGCAGCTTACCCAGGACAGGGGGCACCGGGGAGCTGTTTTTT
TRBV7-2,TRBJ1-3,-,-,CASSLPVAGNTIYF,TGTGCCAGCAGCTTACCGGTGGCTGGAAACACCATATATTTT
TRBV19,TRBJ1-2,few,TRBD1,CASTLETGGDYGYTF,TGTGCCAGTACCCTTGAGACAGGGGGGGACTATGGCTACACCTTC
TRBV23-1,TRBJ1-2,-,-,CARTFDSDYGYTF,TGCGCCAGGACTTTCGACAGTGACTATGGCTACACCTTC
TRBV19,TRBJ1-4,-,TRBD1,CASKTSEGGPKLFF,TGTGCCAGTAAAACTAGCGAAGGGGGCCCCAAACTGTTTTTT
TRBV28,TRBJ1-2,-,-,CASSLFQGGYTF,TGTGCCAGCAGTTTATTCCAGGGGGGCTACACCTTC
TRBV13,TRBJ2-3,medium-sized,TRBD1,CASSSLSGTGVDTQYF,TGTGCCAGCAGCTCGCTCTCCGGGACAGGGGTAGATACGCAGTATTTT
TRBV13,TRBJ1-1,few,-,CASSLVQLNTEAFF,TGTGCCAGCAGCTTAGTTCAGCTGAACACTGAAGCTTTCTTT
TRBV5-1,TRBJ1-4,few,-,CASSYRNEKLFF,TGCGCCAGCAGCTACAGGAATGAAAAACTGTTTTTT
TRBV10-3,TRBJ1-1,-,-,CAISYSENTEAFF,TGTGCCATCAGTTACAGTGAGAACACTGAAGCTTTCTTT
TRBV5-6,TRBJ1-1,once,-,CASSLYQGNTEAFF,TGTGCCAGCAGCTTGTACCAGGGGAACACTGAAGCTTTCTTT
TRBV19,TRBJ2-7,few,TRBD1,CASSVSGTGPSLEQYF,TGTGCCAGTAGTGTCTCCGGGACAGGGCCATCTTTGGAGCAGTACTTC
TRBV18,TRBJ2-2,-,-,CASSPEDDGTGELFF,TGTGCCAGCTCACCCGAAGACGACGGCACCGGGGAGCTGTTTTTT
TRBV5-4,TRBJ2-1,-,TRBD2,CASSTGLAGVASNEQFF,TGTGCCAGCAGCACGGGACTAGCGGGGGTTGCGTCCAATGAGCAGTTCTTC
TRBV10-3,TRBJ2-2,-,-,CAISVLHANTGELFF,TGTGCCATCAGTGTACTTCACGCGAACACCGGGGAGCTGTTTTTT
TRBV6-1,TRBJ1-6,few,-,CASSAEGGFTSPLHF,TGTGCCAGCAGTGCTGAAGGGGGTTTTACTTCACCCCTCCACTTT
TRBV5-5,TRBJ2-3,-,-,CASSLTGSSTDTQYF,TGTGCCAGCAGCTTGACAGGATCTAGCACAGATACGCAGTATTTT
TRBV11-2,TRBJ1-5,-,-,CASSQDGNQPQHF,TGTGCCAGCAGCCAGGACGGCAATCAGCCCCAGCATTTT
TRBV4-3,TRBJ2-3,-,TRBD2,CASSPERGAMTDTQYF,TGCGCCAGCAGCCCCGAGCGGGGGGCCATGACAGATACGCAGTATTTT
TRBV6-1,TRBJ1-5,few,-,CATDIRSSNQPQHF,TGTGCCACAGACATTAGATCGAGCAATCAGCCCCAGCATTTT
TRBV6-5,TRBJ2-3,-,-,CASSLRQGRGDTQYF,TGTGCCAGCAGTCTTCGACAGGGGAGGGGAGATACGCAGTATTTT
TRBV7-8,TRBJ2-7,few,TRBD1,CASSTWDSSYEQYF,TGTGCCAGCAGCACCTGGGACAGCTCCTACGAGCAGTACTTC
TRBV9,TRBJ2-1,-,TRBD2,CASTGTSGGLYNEQFF,TGTGCCAGCACCGGGACTAGCGGGGGATTGTACAATGAGCAGTTCTTC
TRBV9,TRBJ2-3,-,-,CASSVGDSQGPRTDTQYF,TGTGCCAGCAGCGTAGGAGACTCACAAGGGCCACGCACAGATACGCAGTATTTT
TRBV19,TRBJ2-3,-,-,CASSGGQPSTDTQYF,TGTGCCAGTAGTGGCGGACAGCCAAGCACAGATACGCAGTATTTT